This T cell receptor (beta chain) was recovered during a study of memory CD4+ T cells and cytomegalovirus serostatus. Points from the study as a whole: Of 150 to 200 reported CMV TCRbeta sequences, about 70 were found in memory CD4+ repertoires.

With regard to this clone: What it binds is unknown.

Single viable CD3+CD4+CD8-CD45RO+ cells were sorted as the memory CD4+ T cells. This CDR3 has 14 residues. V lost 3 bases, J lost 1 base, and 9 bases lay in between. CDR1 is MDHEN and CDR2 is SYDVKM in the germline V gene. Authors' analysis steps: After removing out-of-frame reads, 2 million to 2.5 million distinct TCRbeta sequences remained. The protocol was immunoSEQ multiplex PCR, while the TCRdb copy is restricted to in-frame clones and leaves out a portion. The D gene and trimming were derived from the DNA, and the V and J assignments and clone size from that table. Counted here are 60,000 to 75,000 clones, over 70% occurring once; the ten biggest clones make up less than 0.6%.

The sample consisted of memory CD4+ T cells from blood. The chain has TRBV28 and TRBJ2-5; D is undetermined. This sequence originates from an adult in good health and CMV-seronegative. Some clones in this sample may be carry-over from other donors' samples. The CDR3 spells CASSLGQTQETQYF. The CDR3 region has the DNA TGTGCCAGCAGTTTGGGTCAAACCCAAGAGACCCAGTACTTC.